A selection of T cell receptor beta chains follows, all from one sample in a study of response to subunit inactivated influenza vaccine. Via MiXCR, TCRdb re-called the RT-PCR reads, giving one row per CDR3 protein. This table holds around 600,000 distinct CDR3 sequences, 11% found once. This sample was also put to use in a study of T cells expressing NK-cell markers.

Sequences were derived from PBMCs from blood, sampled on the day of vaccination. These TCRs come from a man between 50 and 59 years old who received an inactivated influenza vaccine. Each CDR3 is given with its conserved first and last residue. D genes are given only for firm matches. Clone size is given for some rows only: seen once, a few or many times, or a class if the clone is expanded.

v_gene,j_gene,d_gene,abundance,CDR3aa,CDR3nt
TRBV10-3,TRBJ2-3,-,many,CAINDTQYF,TGTGCCATCAATGATACGCAGTATTTT
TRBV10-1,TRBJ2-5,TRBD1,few,CASSESGTGLETQYF,TGCGCCAGCAGTGAGTCCGGGACAGGGCTAGAGACCCAGTACTTC
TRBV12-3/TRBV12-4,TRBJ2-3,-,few,CASSFRAIKDTQYF,TGTGCCAGCAGTTTCCGGGCAATCAAGGATACGCAGTATTTT
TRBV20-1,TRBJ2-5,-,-,CSVNSLQETQYF,TGCAGTGTTAACTCCTTACAAGAGACCCAGTACTTC
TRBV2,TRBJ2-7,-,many,CASSEDKSSYEQYF,TGTGCCAGCAGTGAAGACAAGAGCTCCTACGAGCAGTACTTC
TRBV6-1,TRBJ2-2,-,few,CASSRDLLIGELFF,TGTGCCAGCAGTCGGGACCTCCTTATCGGGGAGCTGTTTTTT
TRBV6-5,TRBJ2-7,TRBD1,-,CASSYNGGQGTYEQYF,TGTGCCAGCAGTTATAATGGGGGACAGGGCACCTACGAGCAGTACTTC
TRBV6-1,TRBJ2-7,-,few,CASSQLVVSYEQYF,TGTGCCAGCAGCCAACTCGTAGTTTCCTACGAGCAGTACTTC
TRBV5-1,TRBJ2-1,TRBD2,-,CASSLGRSSGNSYNEQFF,TGCGCCAGCAGCTTGGGTAGATCTAGCGGCAACTCCTACAATGAGCAGTTCTTC
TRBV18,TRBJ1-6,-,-,CASSPGTEHSPLHF,TGTGCCAGCTCACCAGGGACGGAGCATTCACCCCTCCACTTT
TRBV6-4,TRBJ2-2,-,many,CASSAGKGRPGELFF,TGTGCCAGCAGCGCGGGGAAGGGTCGGCCCGGGGAGCTGTTTTTT
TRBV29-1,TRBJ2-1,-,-,CRAGTFSSYNEQFF,TGCAGAGCTGGGACTTTCAGCTCCTACAATGAGCAGTTCTTC
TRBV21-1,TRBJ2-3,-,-,CASNGKHLDTQYF,TGTGCCAGTAATGGGAAACATTTAGATACGCAGTATTTT
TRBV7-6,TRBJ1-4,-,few,CASSRNGRVGEKLFF,TGTGCCAGCAGTAGAAACGGCAGGGTGGGTGAAAAACTGTTTTTT
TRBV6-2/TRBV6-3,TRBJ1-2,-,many,CASSSTTSGYGYTF,TGTGCCAGCAGTTCTACGACATCGGGCTATGGCTACACCTTC
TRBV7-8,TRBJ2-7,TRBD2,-,CASSPYGVAGAYEQYF,TGTGCCAGCAGCCCTTATGGTGTAGCGGGAGCCTACGAGCAGTACTTC